The 3 T cell receptor beta chains below were found in one sample sequenced in a study of identical twins. TCRdb reanalysed the 5' RACE reads using MiXCR and keeps one entry per CDR3 protein. The table shows 450,000 to 600,000 distinct CDR3 sequences, with around 20% occurring only once. These data also formed part of another study, on yellow fever vaccine responses in identical twins.

The sequencing input was CD4+ T cells sorted from blood. The receptors come from a young woman in good health.

Remarks on this clonotype: A read error may be the cause here, since a much bigger clone is one base away. The chain carries TRBV11-2 and TRBJ2-5; D ambiguous. The CDR3 is made up of 11 amino acids. Per germline, CDR1 SGHAT and CDR2 FQNNGV. In nucleotides, the CDR3 is TGTGCCAGCACCTTACAAGAGACCCAGTACTTC. This encodes CASTLQETQYF. Looking up the rest from reference TRBV11-2 and TRBJ2-5 gives the full variable domain: EAGVAQSPRYKIIEKRQSVAFWCNPISGHATLYWYQQILGQGPKLLIQFQNNGVVDDSQLPKDRFSAERLKGVDSTLKIQPAKLEDSAVYLCASTLQETQYFGPGTRLLVL.

This clonotype was seen a few times. This sequence joins TRBV18 and TRBJ2-1; TRBD1 matches 7 bases. The CDR3 length is 14 residues. V shed 3 bases and J 1 base; nucleotides not matched to a gene: 0. Germline CDR1 reads KGHSH; CDR2 reads LQKENI. The CDR3 sequence: CASSPTGSYNEQFF. The CDR3 DNA reads TGTGCCAGCTCACCGACAGGGTCCTACAATGAGCAGTTCTTC. Complete variable domain (other parts from reference TRBV18 and TRBJ2-1): NAGVMQNPRHLVRRRGQEARLRCSPMKGHSHVYWYRQLPEEGLKFMVYLQKENIIDESGMPKERFSAEFPKEGPSILRIQQVVRGDSAAYFCASSPTGSYNEQFFGPGTRLTVL.

This clonotype turned up a few times. The V and J genes are TRBV7-3 and TRBJ2-1, with 8 bases lining up with TRBD2. V lost 5 bases and J lost 1; bases outside the gene matches: 7. CDR1 and CDR2 (germline): SGHTA, FQGTGA. CDR3 length equals 16 residues. The CDR3 protein is CASSPFPGGSYNEQFF. The CDR3 DNA reads as TGTGCCAGCAGCCCCTTCCCGGGGGGGTCCTACAATGAGCAGTTCTTC.